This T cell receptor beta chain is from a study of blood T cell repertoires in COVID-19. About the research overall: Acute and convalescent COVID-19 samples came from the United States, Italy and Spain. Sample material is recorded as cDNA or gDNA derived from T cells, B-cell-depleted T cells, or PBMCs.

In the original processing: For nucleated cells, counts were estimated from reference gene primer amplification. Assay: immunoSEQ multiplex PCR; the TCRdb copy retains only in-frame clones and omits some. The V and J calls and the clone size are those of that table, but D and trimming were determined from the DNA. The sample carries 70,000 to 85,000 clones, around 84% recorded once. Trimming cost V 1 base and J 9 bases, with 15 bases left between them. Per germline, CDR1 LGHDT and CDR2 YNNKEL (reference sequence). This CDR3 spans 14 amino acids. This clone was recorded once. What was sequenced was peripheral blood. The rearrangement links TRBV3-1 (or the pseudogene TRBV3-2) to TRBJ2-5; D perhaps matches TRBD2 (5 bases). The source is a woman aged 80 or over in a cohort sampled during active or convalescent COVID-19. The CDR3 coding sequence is TGTGCCAGCAGCCAAGGGACTGGTTTTACGGCCCAGTACTTC. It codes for CASSQGTGFTAQYF.